The source of this T cell receptor (beta chain) is a study of blood T cell repertoires in COVID-19 (TCRdb year 2020). General notes on the study: Samples from collaborators originated in the United States, Italy and Spain and spanned both the acute and convalescent phases of COVID-19. The prospective study material was composed of cDNA or gDNA derived from T cells, B-cell-depleted T cells, or PBMCs. Subjects who had been exposed to COVID-19, were actively infected with it, or had recovered from it provided the deeply sampled blood TCRbeta repertoires that made up the dataset. The repertoires were released in a freely available public database meant as a resource for research on the immune response to SARS-CoV-2. The samples were drawn from the first 160 participants of the ongoing ImmuneRACE study and from 950 to 1,500 subjects provided by 6 global collaborators. The sample metadata nearly always contained a de-identified subject ID, COVID-19 status, age in years and sex. Where HLA class I and class II types were available, the types were taken from metadata supplied by the sample provider, not from assay-based typing.

Summary of the overall study and its limitations: Clinical and demographic metadata were provided uncurated, with the amount varying by source and participant.

Whole blood was collected in K2EDTA tubes by collaborating institutions according to the institutions' own protocols. For TCRbeta analysis, collaborator samples were shipped as frozen whole blood, as isolated PBMCs, or as DNA extracted from either sample type. TCRbeta CDR3 regions were amplified from genomic DNA by means of the immunoSEQ Assay, a bias-controlled multiplex PCR. For the original study's pipeline: Within the assay, amplification of reference gene primers was used to estimate how many nucleated cells each sample contained. To quantify the absolute abundance of each unique TCRbeta CDR3 rearrangement, sequence reads were collapsed and filtered. Productive Simpson clonality was computed per sample as the square root of Simpson's diversity index over productive rearrangements. TCRdb's version of the immuneACCESS table is confined to in-frame rearrangements and falls short of the full clone set. An unresolved V gene accounts for under half of the shortfall where checked; the remainder is of unknown origin. That table supplies the V and J calls and clone size; D and trimming were determined from the DNA. The sample data list some 150,000 clones, and around 89% of these were observed just once. The ten largest clonotypes hold approximately 2.8% of the sample.

In this sample, this clone turned up once. It lacks a known antigen. Base qualities were left out, and no much larger clone turns up one base away. The sample consisted of peripheral blood. The receptor's source is a woman in her sixties or seventies with active COVID-19.

This receptor carries the CDR3 CASSYSGAGSNQPQHF. The bases read TGTGCCAGCAGTTACTCGGGTGCGGGTAGCAATCAGCCCCAGCATTTT. Recombination joined TRBV6-5 with TRBJ1-5; a confident D gene designation cannot be given. From the cysteine through the phenylalanine, the CDR3 covers 16 amino acids. The kept DNA is CDR3 alone, 48 bases in frame from the first base. V was cut back by 0 bases and J by 0 bases, leaving a gap of 9 bases between them. CDR1 MNHEY and CDR2 SVGAGI are derived from the germline V gene.